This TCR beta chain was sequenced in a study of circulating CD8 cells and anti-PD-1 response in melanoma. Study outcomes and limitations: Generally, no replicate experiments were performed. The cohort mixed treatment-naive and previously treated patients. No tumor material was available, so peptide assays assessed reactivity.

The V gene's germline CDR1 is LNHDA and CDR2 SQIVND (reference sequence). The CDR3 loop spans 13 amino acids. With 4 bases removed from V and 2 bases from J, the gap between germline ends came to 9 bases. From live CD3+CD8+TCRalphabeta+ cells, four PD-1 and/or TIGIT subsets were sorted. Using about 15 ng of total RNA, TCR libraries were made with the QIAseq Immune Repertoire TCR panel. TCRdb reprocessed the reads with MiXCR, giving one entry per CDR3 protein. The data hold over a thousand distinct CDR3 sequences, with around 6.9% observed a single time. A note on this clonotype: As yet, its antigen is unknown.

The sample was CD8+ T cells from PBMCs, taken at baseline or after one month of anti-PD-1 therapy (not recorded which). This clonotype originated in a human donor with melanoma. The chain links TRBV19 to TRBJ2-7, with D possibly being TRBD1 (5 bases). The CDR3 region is CASSSGATYEQYF. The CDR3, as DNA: TGTGCCAGTAGTAGTGGGGCCACCTACGAGCAGTACTTC.